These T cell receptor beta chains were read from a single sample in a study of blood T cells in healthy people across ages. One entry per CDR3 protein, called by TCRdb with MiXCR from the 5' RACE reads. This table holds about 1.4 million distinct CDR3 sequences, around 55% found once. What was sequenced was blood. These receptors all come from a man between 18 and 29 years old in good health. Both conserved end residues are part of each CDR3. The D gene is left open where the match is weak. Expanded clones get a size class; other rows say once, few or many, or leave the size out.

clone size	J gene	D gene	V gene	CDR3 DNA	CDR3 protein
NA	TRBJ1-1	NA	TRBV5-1	TGCGCCAGCAGGAAAGGAATGAACACTGAAGCTTTCTTT	CASRKGMNTEAFF
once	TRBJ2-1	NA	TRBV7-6	TGTGCCAGCAAACCACATACCAACAACCGCTACGAGCAGTTCTTC	CASKPHTNNRYEQFF
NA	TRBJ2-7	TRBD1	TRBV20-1	TGCAGTGCGGCGGACAGGGTGGTTACCTACGAGCAGTACTTC	CSAADRVVTYEQYF
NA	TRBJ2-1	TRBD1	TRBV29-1	TGCAGCTTCATCGGACAGGGGGCTGGGTACGAGCAGTTCTTC	CSFIGQGAGYEQFF
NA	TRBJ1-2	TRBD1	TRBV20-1	TGCAGTGCACCCGGGACAGGGACTGGTGGCTACACCTTC	CSAPGTGTGGYTF
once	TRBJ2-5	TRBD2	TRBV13	TGTGCCAGCAGCTTAGACCAGCTAGCGGCCCAAGAGACCCAGTACTTC	CASSLDQLAAQETQYF
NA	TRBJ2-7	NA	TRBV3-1	TGTGCCAGCAGCAGCCTGGACACCTGGCCCTCCTACGAGCAGTACTTC	CASSSLDTWPSYEQYF
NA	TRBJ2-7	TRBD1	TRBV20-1	TGCAGCCCCAGGGGGCCCTACGAGCAGTACTTC	CSPRGPYEQYF
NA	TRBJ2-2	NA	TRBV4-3	TGCGCCAGCAGCCCAACCCCGTCGACAGGGAACACCGGGGAGCTGTTTTTT	CASSPTPSTGNTGELFF
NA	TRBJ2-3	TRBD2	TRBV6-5	TGTGCCAGCATCAGGAGCGGGAGCGGGGCAGATACGCAGTATTTT	CASIRSGSGADTQYF
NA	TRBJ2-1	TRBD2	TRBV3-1	TGTGCCAGCAGCCAAGGTCATAGCGGGGAGTTTGAGAATGAGCAGTTCTTC	CASSQGHSGEFENEQFF
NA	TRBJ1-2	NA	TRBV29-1	TGCAGCGTTGATACCCTGGGGTATGGCTACACCTTC	CSVDTLGYGYTF
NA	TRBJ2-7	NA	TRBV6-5	TGTGCCAGCAGTTATTTCGCGGGTCCAGGCTACGAGCAGTACTTC	CASSYFAGPGYEQYF
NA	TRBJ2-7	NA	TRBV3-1	TGTGCCAGCAGCCAAGTATGGGGAGTTTCCTACGAGCAGTACTTC	CASSQVWGVSYEQYF
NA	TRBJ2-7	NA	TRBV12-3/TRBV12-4	TGTGCCAGCAGTTTTTATGTGAGGTACGAGCAGTACTTC	CASSFYVRYEQYF
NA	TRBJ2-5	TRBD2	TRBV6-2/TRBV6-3	TGTGCCAGCAGTTCCCTCGGACTAGCGGCTACCAGCAAGACCCAGTACTTC	CASSSLGLAATSKTQYF
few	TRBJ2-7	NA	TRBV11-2	TGTGCCAGCAGCTCGGGACGGGCCGAGCAGTACTTC	CASSSGRAEQYF
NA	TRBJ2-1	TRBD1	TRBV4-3	TGCGCCAGCAGCCATCAGGGACAGGGGGCGAATGAGCAGTTCTTC	CASSHQGQGANEQFF
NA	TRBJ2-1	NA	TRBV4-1	TGCGCCAGCAGCCAAGTTCAAGCGGGCTCCTACAATGAGCAGTTCTTC	CASSQVQAGSYNEQFF
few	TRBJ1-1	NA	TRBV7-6	TGTGCCAGCAGCTCAACTCCGGGACCCTACACTGAAGCTTTCTTT	CASSSTPGPYTEAFF
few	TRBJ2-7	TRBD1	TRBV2	TGTGCCAGCAGACAGGGGTCAACACTACTGCCCTACGAGCAGTACTTC	CASRQGSTLLPYEQYF
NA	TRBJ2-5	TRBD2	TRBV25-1	TGTGCCAGCAGTGAATACAGCGGGAGAACCCAAGAGACCCAGTACTTC	CASSEYSGRTQETQYF
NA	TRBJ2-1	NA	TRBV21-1	TGTGCCAACGGGACAGGGGGTGGTGAGCAGTTCTTC	CANGTGGGEQFF
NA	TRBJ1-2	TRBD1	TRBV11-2	TGTGCCAGCTCATACGGGCCGGGACAGGGAAACTATGGCTACACCTTC	CASSYGPGQGNYGYTF
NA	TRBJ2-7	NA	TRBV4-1	TGCGCCAGCAGCCAAGGTCTGACGAGCCCCTACGAGCAGTACTTC	CASSQGLTSPYEQYF
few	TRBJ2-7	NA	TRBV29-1	TGCAGCGGGACCCAAAGCTTCGAGCAGTACTTC	CSGTQSFEQYF
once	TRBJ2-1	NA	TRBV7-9	TGTGCCAGCAGGACCCTCTCCGCATACCAGTTCTTC	CASRTLSAYQFF
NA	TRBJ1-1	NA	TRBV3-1	TGTGCCAGCAGCCAAGGGCAGCCGAACACTGAAGCTTTCTTT	CASSQGQPNTEAFF
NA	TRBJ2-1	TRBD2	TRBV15	TGTGCCACCAGCAGTAATAGCGGGAGGGCCAGTGAGCAGTTCTTC	CATSSNSGRASEQFF
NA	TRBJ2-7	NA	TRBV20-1	TGCAGTGCTAGAGGGACTATTCCCTACGAGCAGTACTTC	CSARGTIPYEQYF
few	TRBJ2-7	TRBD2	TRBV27	TGTGCCAGCAGTAAGGGCGGGGGGACCTACGAGCAGTACTTC	CASSKGGGTYEQYF
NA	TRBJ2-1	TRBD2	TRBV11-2	TGTGCCAGCAGCTTAGCCCCGTGGGCTAGCGGGTACAATGAGCAGTTCTTC	CASSLAPWASGYNEQFF
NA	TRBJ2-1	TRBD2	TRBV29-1	TGCAGCGTTGAAGGTTGGGGGGGAAAGGCGGAGCAGTTCTTC	CSVEGWGGKAEQFF
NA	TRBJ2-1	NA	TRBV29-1	TGCAGCGTCGCGACTAGGTTCAGTAATGAGCAGTTCTTC	CSVATRFSNEQFF
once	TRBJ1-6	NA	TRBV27	TGTGCCAGCAGAAAGGGGAAATCAAATAATTCACCCCTCCACTTT	CASRKGKSNNSPLHF
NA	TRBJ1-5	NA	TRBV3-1	TGTGCCAGCTGGACGGGACACCGCTCCAATCAGCCCCAGCATTTT	CASWTGHRSNQPQHF
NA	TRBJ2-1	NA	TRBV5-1	TGCGCCAGCAGCTTAGCCCTAATCAATGAGCAGTTCTTC	CASSLALINEQFF
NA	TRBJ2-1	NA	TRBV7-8	TGTGCCAGCAGCCGGACCTCCCGGGACAATGAGCAGTTCTTC	CASSRTSRDNEQFF
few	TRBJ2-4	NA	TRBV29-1	TGCAGCGTTGTCATCCCAGGGTTAGCCAAAAACATTCAGTACTTC	CSVVIPGLAKNIQYF
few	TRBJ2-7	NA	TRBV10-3	TGTGCCATCAGGCAATATCCCACAGGAACCTACGAGCAGTACTTC	CAIRQYPTGTYEQYF
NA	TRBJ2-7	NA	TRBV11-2	TGTGCCAGCAGCTACTTAGGAGGGAGTCAATCCTACGAGCAGTACTTC	CASSYLGGSQSYEQYF
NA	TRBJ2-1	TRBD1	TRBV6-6	TGTGCCAGCAGTTACTCCCTCGACAGGGGTAATAATGAGCAGTTCTTC	CASSYSLDRGNNEQFF
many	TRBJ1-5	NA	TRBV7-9	TGTGCCAGCAGTTTAAGCAATCAGCCCCAGCATTTT	CASSLSNQPQHF
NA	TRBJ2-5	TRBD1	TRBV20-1	TGCAGTGCTAGTGGGGACAGTCAAGAGACCCAGTACTTC	CSASGDSQETQYF
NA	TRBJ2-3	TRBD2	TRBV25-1	TGTGCCAGCAGTCGGCTAGCGGGAGGGCCGACGACAGATACGCAGTATTTT	CASSRLAGGPTTDTQYF
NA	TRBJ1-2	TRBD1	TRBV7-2	TGTGCCAGCAGCTCCAGGGACAGGGGTGGAAAGGACTATGGCTACACCTTC	CASSSRDRGGKDYGYTF